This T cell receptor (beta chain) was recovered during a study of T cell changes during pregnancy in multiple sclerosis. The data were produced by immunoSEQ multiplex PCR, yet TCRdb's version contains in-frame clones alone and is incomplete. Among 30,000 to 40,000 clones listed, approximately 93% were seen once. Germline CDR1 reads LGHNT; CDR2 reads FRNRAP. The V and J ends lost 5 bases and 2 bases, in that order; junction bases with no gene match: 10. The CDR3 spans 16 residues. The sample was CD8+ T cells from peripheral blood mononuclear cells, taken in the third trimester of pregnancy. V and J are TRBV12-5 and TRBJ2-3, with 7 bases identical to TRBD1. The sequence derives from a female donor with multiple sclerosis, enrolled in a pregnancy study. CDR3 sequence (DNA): TGTGCTAGTGGTATCCAAACAGGGGCTTACACAGATACGCAGTATTTT. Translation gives CASGIQTGAYTDTQYF.